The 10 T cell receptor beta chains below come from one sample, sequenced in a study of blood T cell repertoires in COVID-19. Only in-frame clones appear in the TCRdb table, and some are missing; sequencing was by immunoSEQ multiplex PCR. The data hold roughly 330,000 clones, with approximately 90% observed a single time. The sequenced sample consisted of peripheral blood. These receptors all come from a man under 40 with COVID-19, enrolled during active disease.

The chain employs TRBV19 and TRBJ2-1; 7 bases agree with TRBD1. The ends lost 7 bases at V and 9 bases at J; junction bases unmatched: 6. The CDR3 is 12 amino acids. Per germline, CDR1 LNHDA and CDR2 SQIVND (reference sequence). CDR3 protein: CASTTGRGEQFF. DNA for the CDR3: TGTGCCAGTACGACAGGGAGAGGTGAGCAGTTCTTC.

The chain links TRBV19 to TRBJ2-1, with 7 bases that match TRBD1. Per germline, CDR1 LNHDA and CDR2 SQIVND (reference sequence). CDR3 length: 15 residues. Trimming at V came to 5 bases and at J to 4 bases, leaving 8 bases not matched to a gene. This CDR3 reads CASSDRDRQYNEQFF. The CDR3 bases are TGTGCCAGTAGTGACCGGGACAGACAGTACAATGAGCAGTTCTTC.

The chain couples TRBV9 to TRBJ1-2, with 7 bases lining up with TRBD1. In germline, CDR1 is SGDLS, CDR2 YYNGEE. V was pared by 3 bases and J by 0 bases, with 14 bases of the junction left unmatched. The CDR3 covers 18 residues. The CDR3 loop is CASSDQDRSQRSNYGYTF. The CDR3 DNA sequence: TGTGCCAGCAGCGATCAGGACAGGTCTCAACGGTCTAACTATGGCTACACCTTC. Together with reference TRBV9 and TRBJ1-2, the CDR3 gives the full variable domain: DSGVTQTPKHLITATGQRVTLRCSPRSGDLSVYWYQQSLDQGLQFLIQYYNGEERAKGNILERFSAQQFPDLHSELNLSSLELGDSALYFCASSDQDRSQRSNYGYTFGSGTRLTVV.

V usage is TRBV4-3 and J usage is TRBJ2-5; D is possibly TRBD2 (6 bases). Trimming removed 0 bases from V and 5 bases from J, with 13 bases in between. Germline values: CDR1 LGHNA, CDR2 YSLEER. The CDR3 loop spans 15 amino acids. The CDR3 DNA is TGCGCCAGCAGCCAAGAAGGGAGGACATGGGAGACCCAGTACTTC. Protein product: CASSQEGRTWETQYF.

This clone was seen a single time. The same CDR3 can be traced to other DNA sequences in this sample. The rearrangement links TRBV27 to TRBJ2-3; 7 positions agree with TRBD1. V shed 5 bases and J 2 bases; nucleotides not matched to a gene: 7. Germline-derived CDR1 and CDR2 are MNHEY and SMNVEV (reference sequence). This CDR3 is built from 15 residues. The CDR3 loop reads CASSLRDSFTDTQYF. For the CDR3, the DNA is TGTGCCAGCAGTCTCCGGGACAGCTTCACAGATACGCAGTATTTT.

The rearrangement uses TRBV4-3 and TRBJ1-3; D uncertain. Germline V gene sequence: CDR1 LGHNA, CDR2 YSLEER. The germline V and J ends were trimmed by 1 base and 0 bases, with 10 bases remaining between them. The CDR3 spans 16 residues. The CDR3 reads CASSQGSTGSGNTIYF. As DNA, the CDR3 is TGCGCCAGCAGCCAAGGATCGACGGGCTCTGGAAACACCATATATTTT.

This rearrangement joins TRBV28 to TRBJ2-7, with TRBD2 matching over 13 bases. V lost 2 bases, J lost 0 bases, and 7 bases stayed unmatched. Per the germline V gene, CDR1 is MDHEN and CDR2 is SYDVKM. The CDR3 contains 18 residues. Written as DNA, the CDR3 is TGTGCCAGCAGTTTAAAACTAGCGGGAGGGACCAGCTCCTACGAGCAGTACTTC. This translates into CASSLKLAGGTSSYEQYF.

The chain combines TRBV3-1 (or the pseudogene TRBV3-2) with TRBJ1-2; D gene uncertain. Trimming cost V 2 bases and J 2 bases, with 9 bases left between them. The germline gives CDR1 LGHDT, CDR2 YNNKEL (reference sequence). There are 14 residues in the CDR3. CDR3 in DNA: TGTGCCAGCAGCCAACTTAACAGCAACTATGGCTACACCTTC. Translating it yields CASSQLNSNYGYTF.

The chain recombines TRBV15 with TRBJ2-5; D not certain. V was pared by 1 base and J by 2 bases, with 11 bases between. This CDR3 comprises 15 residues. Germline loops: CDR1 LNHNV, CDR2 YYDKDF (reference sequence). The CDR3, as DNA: TGTGCCACCAGCAGAGCTCGGGTTATACAAGAGACCCAGTACTTC. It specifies CATSRARVIQETQYF.

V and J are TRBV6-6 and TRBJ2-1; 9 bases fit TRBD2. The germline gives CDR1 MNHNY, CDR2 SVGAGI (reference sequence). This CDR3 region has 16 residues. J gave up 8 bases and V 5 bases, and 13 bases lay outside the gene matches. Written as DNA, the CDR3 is TGTGCCAGCAGTCAGACTAGCGGAGGGGGTTGGGATGAGCAGTTCTTC. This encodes CASSQTSGGGWDEQFF.